This T cell receptor (beta chain) originates from a study of blood T cell repertoires in COVID-19. Overall study context: The analysed material was cDNA or gDNA that came from T cells, B-cell-depleted T cells, or PBMCs.

The CDR3 has 16 amino acids. Trimming pared 5 bases from V and 3 bases from J, leaving 14 bases between. CDR1 is SEHNR, CDR2 FQNEAQ, per germline (reference sequence). Assay: immunoSEQ multiplex PCR; the TCRdb copy retains only in-frame clones and omits some. Of under 250,000 clones listed, roughly 82% are singletons. This clone was observed once. The sequenced sample was peripheral blood. The chain employs TRBV7-9 and TRBJ2-6; D possibly corresponds to TRBD2 (6 bases). This clonotype was sampled from a man older than 75 with acute or convalescent COVID-19. Here the CDR3 reads CASSPSGGSGANVLTF. The DNA for the CDR3 is TGTGCCAGCAGCCCTAGTGGAGGGAGTGGGGCCAACGTCCTGACTTTC.